These 20 T cell receptor beta chains came from one sample sequenced in a study of blood T cell repertoires in COVID-19. Here immunoSEQ multiplex PCR was the method, and the copy in TCRdb shows in-frame clones only, minus some. This sample carries under 90,000 clones, around nine tenths of them seen once, and the ten largest clones take about 3%. The sequenced sample consisted of peripheral blood. These receptors all stem from a woman between 50 and 59 years old with COVID-19, enrolled during active disease.

This clone has a single count. This chain's CDR3 is CATTRAAGPNYGYTF. For the CDR3, the DNA is TGTGCCACAACGAGAGCGGCGGGGCCTAACTATGGCTACACCTTC. V is TRBV19 and J is TRBJ1-2, with D possibly being TRBD1 (5 bases). Trimming shortened V by 10 bases and J by 0 bases, and 18 bases separated the two germline ends. CDR3 size: 15 residues. In germline, CDR1 is LNHDA, CDR2 SQIVND (reference sequence).

The chain has TRBV7-9 and TRBJ2-1; weak D call: TRBD2 (6 bases). In germline, CDR1 is SEHNR, CDR2 FQNEAQ (reference sequence). Trimming removed 2 bases at V and 1 base at J, with 18 bases between. This CDR3 is built from 18 residues. CDR3 protein: CASSLRSGDPRSYNEQFF. CDR3 DNA sequence: TGTGCCAGCAGCTTAAGGTCGGGGGACCCCCGTTCCTACAATGAGCAGTTCTTC. The variable domain in full, completed from reference TRBV7-9 and TRBJ2-1, reads DTGVSQNPRHKITKRGQNVTFRCDPISEHNRLYWYRQTLGQGPEFLTYFQNEAQLEKSRLLSDRFSAERPKGSFSTLEIQRTEQGDSAMYLCASSLRSGDPRSYNEQFFGPGTRLTVL.

CDR3 nucleotides: TGTGCCAGCGCCCTGACTAGCGGGATCGCTTACGAGCAGTACTTC. Residues: CASALTSGIAYEQYF. The chain employs TRBV7-2 and TRBJ2-7; TRBD2 agrees at 11 bases. Germline V gene data show CDR1 as SGHTA and CDR2 as FQGNSA. The CDR3 runs 15 residues. Trimming at V came to 8 bases and at J to 4 bases, leaving 10 bases not matched to a gene.

The chain links TRBV13 to TRBJ2-5; TRBD1 agrees at 9 bases. The CDR3 runs to 15 residues. V dropped 4 bases and J dropped 3; count of bases not matched to a gene: 6. Germline V gives CDR1 PRHDT, CDR2 FYEKMQ (reference sequence). The CDR3 region is CASSSAGTGKETQYF. In DNA, the CDR3 is TGTGCCAGCAGCTCAGCCGGGACAGGGAAAGAGACCCAGTACTTC.

This sequence joins TRBV19 and TRBJ1-5; a weak D match, TRBD1 (6 bases). The germline gives CDR1 LNHDA, CDR2 SQIVND (reference sequence). Trimming pared 5 bases from V and 6 bases from J, leaving 17 bases between. The CDR3 runs to 15 residues. The CDR3 loop is CASSGYRDNSQPQHF. In DNA, the CDR3 is TGTGCCAGTAGTGGATACAGGGACAACTCTCAGCCCCAGCATTTT.

The rearrangement joins TRBV5-1 to TRBJ2-3, with TRBD1 matching over 7 bases. The junction had 2 bases not matched to a gene; V was cut back by 0 bases and J by 1 base. The CDR3 extends over 15 amino acids. CDR1 and CDR2 (germline): SGHRS, YFSETQ. Written as DNA, the CDR3 is TGCGCCAGCAGCTTGGCCGGACAGGGCACAGATACGCAGTATTTT. This translates into CASSLAGQGTDTQYF. Filled out from reference TRBV5-1 and TRBJ2-3, the complete variable domain reads KAGVTQTPRYLIKTRGQQVTLSCSPISGHRSVSWYQQTPGQGLQFLFEYFSETQRNKGNFPGRFSGRQFSNSRSEMNVSTLELGDSALYLCASSLAGQGTDTQYFGPGTRLTVL.

The rearrangement joins TRBV28 to TRBJ2-2; 7 bases match TRBD2. There are 14 residues in the CDR3. The germline V gene encodes CDR1 MDHEN and CDR2 SYDVKM. With V trimmed by 6 bases and J by 3 bases, 4 bases remained unmatched. CDR3 region: CASRGRVDTGELFF. DNA for the CDR3: TGTGCCAGCAGAGGGAGGGTCGACACCGGGGAGCTGTTTTTT.

J is TRBJ2-1 and V is TRBV15; 8 bases match TRBD2. In germline, CDR1 is LNHNV, CDR2 YYDKDF (reference sequence). J was trimmed by 12 bases and V by 3 bases; bases with no gene match: 19. The CDR3 sequence is 17 residues long. CDR3 loop: CATSRDAIPGGGRWQFF. In DNA form, the CDR3 reads TGTGCCACCAGCAGGGACGCTATCCCGGGAGGGGGGAGGTGGCAGTTCTTC. The whole variable domain, remainder taken from reference TRBV15 and TRBJ2-1, is DAMVIQNPRYQVTQFGKPVTLSCSQTLNHNVMYWYQQKSSQAPKLLFHYYDKDFNNEADTPDNFQSRRPNTSFCFLDIRSPGLGDTAMYLCATSRDAIPGGGRWQFFGPGTRLTVL.

This clone was found a few times. The sample carries other DNA sequences with the same CDR3. The V call is TRBV6-5, the J call TRBJ1-2; D might be TRBD1 (6 bases). CDR1 and CDR2 from the germline V gene are MNHEY and SVGAGI. The CDR3 spans 11 residues. V lost 7 bases and J 5 bases, leaving 8 bases between the germline ends. The CDR3 loop reads CASTGVYGYTF. CDR3 nucleotides: TGTGCCAGCACAGGGGTTTATGGCTACACCTTC.

DNA for the CDR3: TGTGCCAGCAGTCCCGGGACAGACTATGGCTACACCTTC. This sequence encodes CASSPGTDYGYTF. This chain joins TRBV3-1 (or the pseudogene TRBV3-2) and TRBJ1-2; 7 nucleotides line up with TRBD1. The CDR3 covers 13 residues. V shed 6 bases, J shed 3 bases, and the junction held 4 bases outside the gene matches. The V gene's germline CDR1 is LGHDT and CDR2 YNNKEL (reference sequence).

The V call is TRBV11-3, the J call TRBJ2-2; D possibly corresponds to TRBD1 (5 bases). The CDR3 spans 15 residues. The V end lost 7 bases, the J end lost 2 bases, and 14 bases lay between the germline ends. The germline V gene encodes CDR1 SGHNT and CDR2 YENEEA. Here the CDR3 reads CASTLTGPNTGELFF. As DNA, the CDR3 is TGTGCCAGCACCCTCACAGGACCTAACACCGGGGAGCTGTTTTTT.

This chain uses TRBV6-5 with TRBJ2-2, with D hard to call. The germline V gene has CDR1 MNHEY and CDR2 SVGAGI. The CDR3 is made up of 13 amino acids. Trimming stripped 6 bases from V and 5 bases from J, with 10 bases between. CDR3 DNA: TGTGCCAGCAGCCCACGCGCAACCGGGGAGCTGTTTTTT. The encoded protein is CASSPRATGELFF.

This chain connects TRBV11-3 to TRBJ2-3, with D possibly TRBD2 on 5 matching bases. The V gene lost 5 bases and the J gene lost 6 bases, with 18 bases spanning the gap. Germline V gene sequence: CDR1 SGHNT, CDR2 YENEEA. The length of the CDR3 is 15 residues. The CDR3 DNA sequence: TGTGCCAGCAGCCCTGGCGGGCCCGCCCGGGATACGCAGTATTTT. Protein sequence: CASSPGGPARDTQYF.

This chain uses TRBV19 with TRBJ2-1, with D perhaps TRBD2 (6 bases). Germline CDR1 reads LNHDA; CDR2 reads SQIVND (reference sequence). The V and J ends lost 3 bases and 4 bases respectively, with 13 bases between them. The CDR3 sequence is 15 residues long. The CDR3 DNA reads as TGTGCCAGTAGTATCACCAGCGGGTATTACAATGAGCAGTTCTTC. As protein: CASSITSGYYNEQFF.

The chain joins TRBV14 to TRBJ1-2; D possibly corresponds to TRBD1 (5 bases). CDR3 length: 14 amino acids. Trimming left V 2 bases short and J 7 bases short, with 14 bases between. CDR1 and CDR2 from the germline V gene are SGHDN and FVKESK. The CDR3 DNA follows: TGTGCCAGCAGCCAATCTCGGGGACTCTCTGGCTACACCTTC. Protein: CASSQSRGLSGYTF.

The chain uses TRBV18 and TRBJ2-3; TRBD2 aligns across 16 bases. Germline CDR1 and CDR2: KGHSH and LQKENI. V dropped 3 bases and J dropped 2; count of bases not matched to a gene: 8. CDR3 length equals 19 residues. CDR3: CASSPGTSGRAGPTDTQYF. The CDR3 coding sequence is TGTGCCAGCTCACCCGGGACTAGCGGGAGGGCCGGGCCCACAGATACGCAGTATTTT.

The V call is TRBV11-2, the J call TRBJ2-2; D perhaps matches TRBD2 (6 bases). Trimming left V 10 bases short and J 6 bases short, with 18 bases between. CDR1 is SGHAT, CDR2 FQNNGV, per germline. The CDR3 has 14 amino acids. CDR3 residues: CATPPATGAGELFF. The DNA of the CDR3 is TGTGCCACCCCGCCGGCGACGGGAGCCGGGGAGCTGTTTTTT.

The chain uses TRBV5-5 and TRBJ2-3; 7 nucleotides align to TRBD1. J gave up 4 bases and V 1 base, and 3 bases lay outside the gene matches. Germline lookup yields CDR1 SGHKS and CDR2 YYEKEE (reference sequence). The CDR3 runs 14 residues. Here the CDR3 reads CASSLTGVSDTQYF. DNA for the CDR3: TGTGCCAGCAGCTTGACAGGGGTTTCAGATACGCAGTATTTT.

This chain links TRBV20-1 with TRBJ2-7, with D perhaps matching TRBD1 (5 bases). The CDR3 runs 11 residues. Between the trimmed V and J ends, which lost 5 bases and 9 bases, there was a span of 14 bases. Germline CDR1 and CDR2: DFQATT and SNEGSKA (reference sequence). The CDR3 DNA is TGCAGTGCTTTCGACAGACCCGGGCAGTACTTC. Translation: CSAFDRPGQYF.

The J gene is TRBJ2-5, the V gene TRBV2, with TRBD1 identical over 10 bases. This CDR3 contains 13 residues. Germline values: CDR1 SNHLY, CDR2 FYNNEI. The V gene end was trimmed by 7 bases and the J gene end by 5 bases; junction bases not matched to a gene: 4. CDR3 amino acids: CASIGQGGETQYF. The CDR3 nucleotides read TGTGCCAGCATTGGACAGGGGGGGGAGACCCAGTACTTC.